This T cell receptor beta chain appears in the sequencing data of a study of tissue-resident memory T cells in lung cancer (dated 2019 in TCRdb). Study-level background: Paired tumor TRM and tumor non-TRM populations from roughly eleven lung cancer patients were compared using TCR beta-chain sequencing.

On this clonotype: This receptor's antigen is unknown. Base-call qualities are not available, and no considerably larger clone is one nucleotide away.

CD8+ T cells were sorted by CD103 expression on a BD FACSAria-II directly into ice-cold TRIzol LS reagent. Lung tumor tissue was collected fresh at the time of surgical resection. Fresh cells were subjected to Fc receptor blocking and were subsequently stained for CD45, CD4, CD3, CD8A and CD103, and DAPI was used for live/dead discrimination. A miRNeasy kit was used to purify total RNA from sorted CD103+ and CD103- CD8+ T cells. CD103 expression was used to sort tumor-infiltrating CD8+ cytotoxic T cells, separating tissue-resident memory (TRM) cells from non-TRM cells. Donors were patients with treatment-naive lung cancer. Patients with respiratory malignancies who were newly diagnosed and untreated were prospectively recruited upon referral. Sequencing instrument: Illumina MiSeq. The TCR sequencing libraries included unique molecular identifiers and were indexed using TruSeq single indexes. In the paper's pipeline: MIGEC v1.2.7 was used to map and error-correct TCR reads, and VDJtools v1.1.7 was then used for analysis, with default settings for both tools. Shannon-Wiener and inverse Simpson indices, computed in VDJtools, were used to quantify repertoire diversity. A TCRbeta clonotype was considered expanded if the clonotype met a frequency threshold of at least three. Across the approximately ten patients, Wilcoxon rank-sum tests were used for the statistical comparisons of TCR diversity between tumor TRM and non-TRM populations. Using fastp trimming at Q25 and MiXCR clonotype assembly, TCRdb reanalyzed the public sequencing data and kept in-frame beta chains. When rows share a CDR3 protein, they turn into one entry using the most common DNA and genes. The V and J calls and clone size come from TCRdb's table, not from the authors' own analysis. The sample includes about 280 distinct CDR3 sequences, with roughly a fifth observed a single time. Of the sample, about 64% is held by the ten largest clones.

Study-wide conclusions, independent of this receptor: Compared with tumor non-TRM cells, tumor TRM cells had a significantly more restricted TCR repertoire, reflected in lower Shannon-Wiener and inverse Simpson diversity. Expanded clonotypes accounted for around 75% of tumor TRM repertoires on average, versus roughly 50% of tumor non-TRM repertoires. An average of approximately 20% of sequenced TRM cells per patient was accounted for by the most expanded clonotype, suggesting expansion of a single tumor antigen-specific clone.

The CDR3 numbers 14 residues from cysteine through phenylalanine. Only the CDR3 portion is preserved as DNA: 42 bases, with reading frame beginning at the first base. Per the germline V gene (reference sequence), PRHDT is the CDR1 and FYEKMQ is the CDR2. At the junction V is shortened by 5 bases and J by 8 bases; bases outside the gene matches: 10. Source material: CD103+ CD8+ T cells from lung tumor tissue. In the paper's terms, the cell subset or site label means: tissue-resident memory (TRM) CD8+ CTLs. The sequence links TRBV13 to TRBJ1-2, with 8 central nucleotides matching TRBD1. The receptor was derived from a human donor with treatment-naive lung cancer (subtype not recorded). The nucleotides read TGTGCCAGCAGCACCAGCCCAGGGGGCCGGGGCTACACCTTC. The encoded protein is CASSTSPGGRGYTF.